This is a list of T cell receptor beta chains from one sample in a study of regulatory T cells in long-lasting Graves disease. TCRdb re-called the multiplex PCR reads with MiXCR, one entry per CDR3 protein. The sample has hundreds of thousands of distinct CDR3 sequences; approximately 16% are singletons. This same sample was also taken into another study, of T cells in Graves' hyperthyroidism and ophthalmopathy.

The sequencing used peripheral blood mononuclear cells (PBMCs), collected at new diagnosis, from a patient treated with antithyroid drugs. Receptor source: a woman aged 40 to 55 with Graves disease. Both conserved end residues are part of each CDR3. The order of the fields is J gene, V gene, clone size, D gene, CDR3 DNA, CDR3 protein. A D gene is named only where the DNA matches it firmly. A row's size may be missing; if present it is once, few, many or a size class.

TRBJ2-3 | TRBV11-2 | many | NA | TGTGCCAGCAGCCCCGAAGGGGCAACAGATACGCAGTATTTT | CASSPEGATDTQYF
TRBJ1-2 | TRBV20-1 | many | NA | TGCAGTGCTAGCCGAATTTCGGATGGCTACACCTTC | CSASRISDGYTF
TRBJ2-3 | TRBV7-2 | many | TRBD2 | TGTGCCAGCAGCCAGAGGTCCCTAGCGGGAGTGGCAGATACGCAGTATTTT | CASSQRSLAGVADTQYF
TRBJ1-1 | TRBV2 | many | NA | TGTGCCAGCAGTGATCTGGGGGCGAGGACTGAAGCTTTCTTT | CASSDLGARTEAFF
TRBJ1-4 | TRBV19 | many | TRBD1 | TGTGCCAGTAGTACGTTACCCGGGACAGTGAATGAAAAACTGTTTTTT | CASSTLPGTVNEKLFF
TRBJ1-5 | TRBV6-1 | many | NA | TGTGCCAGCAGTGATACAGGGTCCAGCAATCAGCCCCAGCATTTT | CASSDTGSSNQPQHF
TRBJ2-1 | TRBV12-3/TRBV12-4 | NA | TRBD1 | TGTGCCAGCAGTTTCAGGACAGGGGGCACGGATGAGCAGTTCTTC | CASSFRTGGTDEQFF
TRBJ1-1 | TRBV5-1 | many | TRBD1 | TGTGCCAGCAGCTTGGAGGGGGCGGTGAACACTGAAGCTTTCTTT | CASSLEGAVNTEAFF
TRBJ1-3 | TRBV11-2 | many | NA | TGTGCCAGCAGCTTCGAACTCTCTGGAAACACCATATATTTT | CASSFELSGNTIYF
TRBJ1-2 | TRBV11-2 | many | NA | TGTGCCAGCAGCTTAGATTCGGGGTTTTGGGATGGCTACACCTTC | CASSLDSGFWDGYTF
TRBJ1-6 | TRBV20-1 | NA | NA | TGCAGTGCTTTACCCCTGGGCGCGGGTAATTCACCCCCCCACTTT | CSALPLGAGNSPPHF
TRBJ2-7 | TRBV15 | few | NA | TGTGCCACCAGCAGAGAGTTTGTAGGACGGTCCTACGAGCAGTACTTC | CATSREFVGRSYEQYF
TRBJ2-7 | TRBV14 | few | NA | TGTGCCAGCAGCCAAGTACAGGGCTACGAGCAGTACTTC | CASSQVQGYEQYF
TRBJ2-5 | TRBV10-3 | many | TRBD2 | TGTGCCATCAGACCCGGGACGGGGAGGGCCGAGGAGACCCAGTACTTC | CAIRPGTGRAEETQYF
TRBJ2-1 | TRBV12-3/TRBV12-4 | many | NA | TGTGCCAGCAGTTGGTTTCGCGCCTGGGACAATGAGCAGTTCTTC | CASSWFRAWDNEQFF
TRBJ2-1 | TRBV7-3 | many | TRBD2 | TGTGCCAGCAGCTTATCAACGGGTACTAGCGGGAATCCTGAGCAGTTCTTC | CASSLSTGTSGNPEQFF
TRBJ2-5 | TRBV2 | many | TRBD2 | TGTGCCAGCACCGAGGGGACTAGCGGTCCCCTAGGGGAGACCCAGTACTTC | CASTEGTSGPLGETQYF
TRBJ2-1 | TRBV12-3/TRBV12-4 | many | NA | TGTGCCAGCAGTCTTCACCGCAATGAGCAGTTCTTC | CASSLHRNEQFF
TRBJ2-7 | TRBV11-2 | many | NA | TGTGCCAGCAGCTTCCCCATGGGCAGGCGCTCCTACGAGCAGTACTTC | CASSFPMGRRSYEQYF
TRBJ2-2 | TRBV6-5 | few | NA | TGTGCCAGCAGTTACTTCCTCGCGGGCACGAACACCGGGGAGCTGTTTTTT | CASSYFLAGTNTGELFF
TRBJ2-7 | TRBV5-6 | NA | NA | TGTGCCAGCAGCCCAATGACAAGGACCGGAGGCTACGAGCAGTACTTC | CASSPMTRTGGYEQYF
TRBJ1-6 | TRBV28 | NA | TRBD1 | TGTGCCAGCAGTTTCGATCGGGACAGTTTTTATAATTCACCCCTCCACTTT | CASSFDRDSFYNSPLHF